A selection of T cell receptor beta chains follows, all from one sample in a study of cytomegalovirus exposure and HLA in healthy donors. The repertoire was sequenced with immunoSEQ multiplex PCR; TCRdb's copy has only in-frame clones and lacks some. The sample contains 180,000 or so clones, approximately 80% of which appear only once. Sequencing used PBMCs. These receptors all stem from a man between 18 and 35 years old in good health and CMV-seronegative. The CDR3 runs from the conserved cysteine through the conserved F or W. A D gene is named only where the DNA matches it firmly. Rows may omit the clone size; those that give it use once, few, many or a size class.

abundance: NA
j_gene: TRBJ1-2
v_gene: TRBV18
d_gene: NA
CDR3nt: TGTGCCAGCTCCGAGATAATTGGTAGAGCTAACTATGGCTACACCTTC
CDR3aa: CASSEIIGRANYGYTF

abundance: NA
j_gene: TRBJ2-3
v_gene: TRBV9
d_gene: NA
CDR3nt: TGTGCCAGCAGCGGTTACTGGTCTGCCCCGGGTACAGATACGCAGTATTTT
CDR3aa: CASSGYWSAPGTDTQYF

abundance: NA
j_gene: TRBJ2-7
v_gene: TRBV18
d_gene: TRBD1
CDR3nt: TGTGCCAGCTCAGCCGGGACAGGGGGCCCCGAGCAGTACTTC
CDR3aa: CASSAGTGGPEQYF

abundance: NA
j_gene: TRBJ1-1
v_gene: TRBV6-1
d_gene: TRBD1
CDR3nt: TGTGCCAGCAGCCTGACAGGGGACACTGAAGCTTTCTTT
CDR3aa: CASSLTGDTEAFF

abundance: NA
j_gene: TRBJ1-2
v_gene: TRBV2
d_gene: NA
CDR3nt: TGTGCCAGCAGTTATGAGGCTGAGGGAGGCTACACCTTC
CDR3aa: CASSYEAEGGYTF

abundance: NA
j_gene: TRBJ2-3
v_gene: TRBV2
d_gene: TRBD1
CDR3nt: TGTGCCAGCAGTGACCCCTCGACAGGGGGCGTCTCAGATACGCAGTATTTT
CDR3aa: CASSDPSTGGVSDTQYF

abundance: few
j_gene: TRBJ2-5
v_gene: TRBV7-9
d_gene: NA
CDR3nt: TGTGCCAGCAGCTTAGTTGGGCAGGCCCAAGAGACCCAGTACTTC
CDR3aa: CASSLVGQAQETQYF

abundance: NA
j_gene: TRBJ2-7
v_gene: TRBV6-5
d_gene: TRBD1
CDR3nt: TGTGCCAGCAGTTTCTCCGGACAGGAGGCGAGCGAGCAGTACTTC
CDR3aa: CASSFSGQEASEQYF

abundance: few
j_gene: TRBJ1-5
v_gene: TRBV28
d_gene: NA
CDR3nt: TGTGCCAGCAGCCTTGGGGCAACACATCCAATATTT
CDR3aa: CASSLGATHPIF

abundance: NA
j_gene: TRBJ2-5
v_gene: TRBV30
d_gene: NA
CDR3nt: TGTGCCCTAGGGGGGGTGGAGACCCAGTACTTC
CDR3aa: CALGGVETQYF

abundance: NA
j_gene: TRBJ2-1
v_gene: TRBV5-1
d_gene: TRBD2
CDR3nt: TGCGCCAGCAGCCCCTGGTTGACTAGCGGGACTTACAATGAGCAGTTCTTC
CDR3aa: CASSPWLTSGTYNEQFF

abundance: NA
j_gene: TRBJ1-1
v_gene: TRBV5-5
d_gene: NA
CDR3nt: TGTGCCAGCAGCTCCCAGGGCGGACCTGAAGCTTTCTTT
CDR3aa: CASSSQGGPEAFF

abundance: NA
j_gene: TRBJ1-2
v_gene: TRBV6-1
d_gene: NA
CDR3nt: TGTGCCAGCAGTGGTCGCGAGGGAGTCTATGGCTACACCTTC
CDR3aa: CASSGREGVYGYTF

abundance: few
j_gene: TRBJ1-1
v_gene: TRBV29-1
d_gene: NA
CDR3nt: TGCAGCGTTGAGACAGGAGGGAACACTGAAGCTTTCTTT
CDR3aa: CSVETGGNTEAFF

abundance: NA
j_gene: TRBJ1-6
v_gene: TRBV30
d_gene: NA
CDR3nt: TGTGCCTGGAACCGCCCGAGCTCCTATAATTCACCCCTCCACTTT
CDR3aa: CAWNRPSSYNSPLHF

abundance: few
j_gene: TRBJ1-2
v_gene: TRBV28
d_gene: NA
CDR3nt: TGTGCCGCGGACAAGTATGGCTACACCTTC
CDR3aa: CAADKYGYTF

abundance: NA
j_gene: TRBJ1-6
v_gene: TRBV27
d_gene: NA
CDR3nt: TGTGCCAGCACCCATTTAGCGGGTCAGAATTCACCCCTCCACTTT
CDR3aa: CASTHLAGQNSPLHF

abundance: NA
j_gene: TRBJ1-3
v_gene: TRBV9
d_gene: NA
CDR3nt: TGTGCCAGCAGCGGAGGGAGCTCTGGAAACACCATATATTTT
CDR3aa: CASSGGSSGNTIYF

abundance: NA
j_gene: TRBJ1-1
v_gene: TRBV6-1
d_gene: NA
CDR3nt: TGTGCCAGCAGCAGCGGGGGGCAGGGCACTGAAGCTTTCTTT
CDR3aa: CASSSGGQGTEAFF

abundance: NA
j_gene: TRBJ2-7
v_gene: TRBV6-1
d_gene: NA
CDR3nt: TGTGCCAGCCTTGACAGTCCCTACGAGCAGTACTTC
CDR3aa: CASLDSPYEQYF

abundance: once
j_gene: TRBJ2-7
v_gene: TRBV5-5
d_gene: NA
CDR3nt: TGTGCCAGCAGCTTTGGGCTAGCTTACGAGCAGTACTTC
CDR3aa: CASSFGLAYEQYF

abundance: once
j_gene: TRBJ2-6
v_gene: TRBV7-8
d_gene: TRBD2
CDR3nt: TGTGCCAGCAGCTCGGGGGGTACCGGGGCCAACGTCCTGACTTTC
CDR3aa: CASSSGGTGANVLTF

abundance: NA
j_gene: TRBJ2-3
v_gene: TRBV30
d_gene: NA
CDR3nt: TGTGCCTGGACCCGGGAGCCCCTCACAGATACGCAGTATTTT
CDR3aa: CAWTREPLTDTQYF

abundance: NA
j_gene: TRBJ2-7
v_gene: TRBV5-4
d_gene: TRBD2
CDR3nt: TGTGCCAGCAGCTCTAGCGGGGGGGCTTACGAGCAGTACTTC
CDR3aa: CASSSSGGAYEQYF

abundance: NA
j_gene: TRBJ1-2
v_gene: TRBV28
d_gene: TRBD1
CDR3nt: TGTGCCAGCAGAGAACCGGGACAGAACTATGGCTACACCTTC
CDR3aa: CASREPGQNYGYTF

abundance: NA
j_gene: TRBJ2-5
v_gene: TRBV21-1
d_gene: NA
CDR3nt: TGTGCCAGCAGCAATTTTATTCCCCGGGGGGGGGAGACCCAGTACTTC
CDR3aa: CASSNFIPRGGETQYF

abundance: few
j_gene: TRBJ1-1
v_gene: TRBV7-9
d_gene: TRBD1
CDR3nt: TGTGCCTCCCACAGGGGGGTCACTGAAGCTTTCTTT
CDR3aa: CASHRGVTEAFF

abundance: NA
j_gene: TRBJ2-1
v_gene: TRBV7-9
d_gene: NA
CDR3nt: TGTGCCAGCAGCTTTACCGGGGTACGCTACAATGAGCAGTTCTTC
CDR3aa: CASSFTGVRYNEQFF

abundance: NA
j_gene: TRBJ1-2
v_gene: TRBV29-1
d_gene: NA
CDR3nt: TGCAGCGTTGAAGATCTCCAGCCAGGGGAGTCCTATGGCTACACCTTC
CDR3aa: CSVEDLQPGESYGYTF

abundance: NA
j_gene: TRBJ2-3
v_gene: TRBV2
d_gene: NA
CDR3nt: TGTGCCAGCAGTGATCAGGGGTGGGATCTGGATACGCAGTATTTT
CDR3aa: CASSDQGWDLDTQYF

abundance: NA
j_gene: TRBJ2-3
v_gene: TRBV7-9
d_gene: TRBD2
CDR3nt: TGTGCCAGCAGCCGCGGGGAGGGGCGCATGGGCACAGATACGCAGTATTTT
CDR3aa: CASSRGEGRMGTDTQYF

abundance: NA
j_gene: TRBJ1-2
v_gene: TRBV30
d_gene: NA
CDR3nt: TGTGCCTGGAGTGACGGTTATGGCTACACCTTC
CDR3aa: CAWSDGYGYTF

abundance: NA
j_gene: TRBJ2-5
v_gene: TRBV19
d_gene: TRBD2
CDR3nt: TGTGCCAGTAGTTCCGGGACTAGCGTAAAGTTTAGGGAGACCCAGTACTTC
CDR3aa: CASSSGTSVKFRETQYF

abundance: NA
j_gene: TRBJ1-5
v_gene: TRBV6-5
d_gene: NA
CDR3nt: TGTGCCAGCAGTAAACGACAGGATAGCAATCAGCCCCAGCATTTT
CDR3aa: CASSKRQDSNQPQHF

abundance: NA
j_gene: TRBJ1-4
v_gene: TRBV2
d_gene: NA
CDR3nt: TGTGCCAGTAGGACGGACTCAACTAATGAAAAACTGTTTTTT
CDR3aa: CASRTDSTNEKLFF

abundance: NA
j_gene: TRBJ2-1
v_gene: TRBV5-6
d_gene: TRBD2
CDR3nt: TGTGCCAGCAGCTGGACTAGCAGGTACAATGAGCAGTTCTTC
CDR3aa: CASSWTSRYNEQFF

abundance: NA
j_gene: TRBJ1-1
v_gene: TRBV30
d_gene: NA
CDR3nt: TGTGCCTGGAGTAAAGGGGTAATGAACACTGAAGCTTTCTTT
CDR3aa: CAWSKGVMNTEAFF

abundance: NA
j_gene: TRBJ2-3
v_gene: TRBV19
d_gene: TRBD2
CDR3nt: TGTGCCAGTAAGAGGGGTAGCGGGGCGGATACGCAGTATTTT
CDR3aa: CASKRGSGADTQYF

abundance: NA
j_gene: TRBJ2-2
v_gene: TRBV9
d_gene: NA
CDR3nt: TGTGCCAGCAGCACACAGACGCCGGCAGGGACCGGGGAGCTGTTTTTT
CDR3aa: CASSTQTPAGTGELFF

abundance: few
j_gene: TRBJ1-1
v_gene: TRBV4-1
d_gene: NA
CDR3nt: TGCGCCAGCAGCCAAGCGACAGTGAACACTGAAGCTTTCTTT
CDR3aa: CASSQATVNTEAFF

abundance: NA
j_gene: TRBJ2-7
v_gene: TRBV10-3
d_gene: NA
CDR3nt: TGTGCCACCAACGGGCTCCGAGCGGATCCGAGGGACGAGCAGTACTTC
CDR3aa: CATNGLRADPRDEQYF

abundance: NA
j_gene: TRBJ2-2
v_gene: TRBV7-8
d_gene: TRBD2
CDR3nt: TGTGCCAGCAGCGCCCGGGAGGGCGGGGAGCTGTTTTTT
CDR3aa: CASSAREGGELFF

abundance: NA
j_gene: TRBJ1-5
v_gene: TRBV7-8
d_gene: TRBD1
CDR3nt: TGTGCCAGCAGCTTAGGGACAGGGCTTGGTCAGCCCCAGCATTTT
CDR3aa: CASSLGTGLGQPQHF

abundance: NA
j_gene: TRBJ1-1
v_gene: TRBV7-3
d_gene: NA
CDR3nt: TGTGCCAGCAGCCTAAACGGGAACACTGAAGCTTTCTTT
CDR3aa: CASSLNGNTEAFF

abundance: NA
j_gene: TRBJ2-1
v_gene: TRBV7-2
d_gene: TRBD1
CDR3nt: TGTGCCAGCAGCCCCAGACAGGGCTCCTACAATGAGCAGTTCTTC
CDR3aa: CASSPRQGSYNEQFF

abundance: NA
j_gene: TRBJ1-6
v_gene: TRBV9
d_gene: TRBD1
CDR3nt: TGTGCCAGCAGCGCCGGGGACAGGGGGCCGTGGGGTTCACCCCTCCACTTT
CDR3aa: CASSAGDRGPWGSPLHF

abundance: NA
j_gene: TRBJ2-1
v_gene: TRBV9
d_gene: NA
CDR3nt: TGTGCCAGCAGCGTATTGTCTAGCGACAATGAGCAGTTCTTC
CDR3aa: CASSVLSSDNEQFF

abundance: NA
j_gene: TRBJ2-7
v_gene: TRBV19
d_gene: TRBD2
CDR3nt: TGTGCCAGTAGTGACCGACTAGCGGGGGACTACGAGCAGTACTTC
CDR3aa: CASSDRLAGDYEQYF

abundance: once
j_gene: TRBJ2-7
v_gene: TRBV5-5
d_gene: TRBD1
CDR3nt: TGTGCCAGCAGCCTAAACCTGGACAGGGCGCGGCAGTACTTC
CDR3aa: CASSLNLDRARQYF

abundance: NA
j_gene: TRBJ2-3
v_gene: TRBV18
d_gene: NA
CDR3nt: TGTGCCAGCTCTCTTCGGGGGGCCGGAGATACGCAGTATTTT
CDR3aa: CASSLRGAGDTQYF

abundance: NA
j_gene: TRBJ2-2
v_gene: TRBV6-1
d_gene: NA
CDR3nt: TGTGCCAGCACCCCTAACAGGGTGACGACCGGGGAGCTGTTTTTT
CDR3aa: CASTPNRVTTGELFF

abundance: NA
j_gene: TRBJ1-5
v_gene: TRBV19
d_gene: NA
CDR3nt: TGTGCCAGTAGTTTCCGACTCCGGTGGCCCCAGCATTTT
CDR3aa: CASSFRLRWPQHF

abundance: once
j_gene: TRBJ1-2
v_gene: TRBV6-1
d_gene: NA
CDR3nt: TGTGCCAGCAGTGTCGGGGTTGGCTACACCTTC
CDR3aa: CASSVGVGYTF

abundance: NA
j_gene: TRBJ1-2
v_gene: TRBV28
d_gene: NA
CDR3nt: TGTGCCAGCAGTTCGCGGCAGGGGCCAGCGTTCCATGGCTACACCTTC
CDR3aa: CASSSRQGPAFHGYTF

abundance: NA
j_gene: TRBJ2-1
v_gene: TRBV14
d_gene: TRBD2
CDR3nt: TGTGCCAGCAGCCGAGGACTAGCCTACAATGAGCAGTTCTTC
CDR3aa: CASSRGLAYNEQFF

abundance: NA
j_gene: TRBJ2-7
v_gene: TRBV27
d_gene: NA
CDR3nt: TGTGCCAGCAGTTTTGGGGCGGGAAACGAGCAGTACTTC
CDR3aa: CASSFGAGNEQYF

abundance: NA
j_gene: TRBJ2-1
v_gene: TRBV18
d_gene: NA
CDR3nt: TGTGCCAGCTCACCACCGATGGGGGAGGCGGGCTACAATGAGCAGTTCTTC
CDR3aa: CASSPPMGEAGYNEQFF